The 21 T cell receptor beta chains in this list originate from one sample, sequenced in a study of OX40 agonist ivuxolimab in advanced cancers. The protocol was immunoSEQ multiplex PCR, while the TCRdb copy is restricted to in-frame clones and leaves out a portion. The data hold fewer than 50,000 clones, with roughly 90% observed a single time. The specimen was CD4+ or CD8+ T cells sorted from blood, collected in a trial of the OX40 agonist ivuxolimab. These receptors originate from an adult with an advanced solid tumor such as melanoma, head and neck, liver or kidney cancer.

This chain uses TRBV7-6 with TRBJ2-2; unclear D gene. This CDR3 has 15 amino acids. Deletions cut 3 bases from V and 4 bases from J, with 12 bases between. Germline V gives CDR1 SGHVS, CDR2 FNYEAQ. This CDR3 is CASSFGESSTGELFF. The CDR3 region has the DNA TGTGCCAGCAGCTTCGGCGAGAGTTCCACCGGGGAGCTGTTTTTT. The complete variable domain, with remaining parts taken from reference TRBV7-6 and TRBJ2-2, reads GAGVSQSPRYKVTKRGQDVALRCDPISGHVSLYWYRQALGQGPEFLTYFNYEAQQDKSGLPNDRFSAERPEGSISTLTIQRTEQRDSAMYRCASSFGESSTGELFFGEGSRLTVL.

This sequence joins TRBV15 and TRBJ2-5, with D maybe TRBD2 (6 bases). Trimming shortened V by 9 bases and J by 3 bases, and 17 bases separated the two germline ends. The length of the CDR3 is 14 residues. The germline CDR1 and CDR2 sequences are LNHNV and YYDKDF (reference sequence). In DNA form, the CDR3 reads TGTGCCACAAAAGCGGGTTGGGGAGAAGAGACCCAGTACTTC. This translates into CATKAGWGEETQYF.

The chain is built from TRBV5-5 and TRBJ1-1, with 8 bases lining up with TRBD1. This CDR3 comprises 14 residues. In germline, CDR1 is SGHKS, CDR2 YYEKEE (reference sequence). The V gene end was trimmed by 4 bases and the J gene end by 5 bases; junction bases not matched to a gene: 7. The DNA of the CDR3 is TGTGCCAGCAGCCGTGGACAGGGACGGACTGAAGCTTTCTTT. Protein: CASSRGQGRTEAFF.

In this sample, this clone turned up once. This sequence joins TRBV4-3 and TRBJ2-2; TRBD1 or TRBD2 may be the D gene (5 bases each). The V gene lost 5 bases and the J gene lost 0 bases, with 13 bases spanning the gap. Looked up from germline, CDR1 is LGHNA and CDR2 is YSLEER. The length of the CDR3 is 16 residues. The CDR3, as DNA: TGCGCCAGCAGCGTGACCGGGACCTCGAACACCGGGGAGCTGTTTTTT. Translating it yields CASSVTGTSNTGELFF.

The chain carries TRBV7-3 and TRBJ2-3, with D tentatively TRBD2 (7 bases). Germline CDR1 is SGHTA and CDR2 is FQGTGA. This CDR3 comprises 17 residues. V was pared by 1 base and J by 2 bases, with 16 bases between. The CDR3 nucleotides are TGTGCCAGCAGCTTAAGGGGGGGCCAAATTTTCACAGATACGCAGTATTTT. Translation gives CASSLRGGQIFTDTQYF.

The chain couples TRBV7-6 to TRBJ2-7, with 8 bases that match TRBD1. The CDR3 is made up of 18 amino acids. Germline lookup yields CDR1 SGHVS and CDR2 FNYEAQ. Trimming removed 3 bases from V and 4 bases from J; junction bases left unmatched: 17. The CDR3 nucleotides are TGTGCCAGCAGCTTCGGGGGACAGGCGGTTCAGTATGGTTACGAGCAGTACTTC. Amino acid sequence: CASSFGGQAVQYGYEQYF.

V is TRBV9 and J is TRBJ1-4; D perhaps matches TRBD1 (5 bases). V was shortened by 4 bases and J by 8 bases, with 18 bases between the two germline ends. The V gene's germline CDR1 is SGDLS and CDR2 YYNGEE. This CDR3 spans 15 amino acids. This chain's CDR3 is CASSPPGAGGEKLFF. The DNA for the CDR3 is TGTGCCAGCAGCCCCCCCGGGGCCGGGGGGGAAAAACTGTTTTTT.

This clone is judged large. The CDR3, as DNA: TGTGCCACCGACGACAGGAGGGGAGAAAAACTGTTTTTT. Translation gives CATDDRRGEKLFF. The V gene is TRBV6-1, the J gene TRBJ1-4; D possibly corresponds to TRBD1 (6 bases). Trimming pared 10 bases from V and 8 bases from J, leaving 17 bases between. This CDR3 is 13 amino acids long. The germline gives CDR1 MNHNS, CDR2 SASEGT.

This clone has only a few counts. This CDR3 is CASSSGGGNQPQHF. The CDR3 bases are TGTGCCAGCAGCTCGGGGGGCGGCAATCAGCCCCAGCATTTT. This chain connects TRBV7-9 to TRBJ1-5; D possibly corresponds to TRBD1 (6 bases). Deletions cut 4 bases from V and 2 bases from J, with 9 bases between. In germline, CDR1 is SEHNR, CDR2 FQNEAQ (reference sequence). The CDR3 loop spans 14 amino acids.

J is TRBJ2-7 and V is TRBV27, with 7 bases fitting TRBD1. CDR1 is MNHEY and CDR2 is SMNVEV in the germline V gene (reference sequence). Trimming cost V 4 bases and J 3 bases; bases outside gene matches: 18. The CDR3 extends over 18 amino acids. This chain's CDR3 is CASSSITGDPLRGYEQYV. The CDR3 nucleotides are TGTGCCAGCAGTTCTATTACAGGGGACCCTTTGAGAGGCTACGAGCAGTACGTC.

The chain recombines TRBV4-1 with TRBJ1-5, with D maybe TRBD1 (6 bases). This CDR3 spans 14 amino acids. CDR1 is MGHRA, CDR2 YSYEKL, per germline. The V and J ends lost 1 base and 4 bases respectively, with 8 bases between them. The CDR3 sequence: CASSQVRGNQPQHF. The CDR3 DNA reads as TGCGCCAGCAGCCAAGTCAGGGGTAATCAGCCCCAGCATTTT.

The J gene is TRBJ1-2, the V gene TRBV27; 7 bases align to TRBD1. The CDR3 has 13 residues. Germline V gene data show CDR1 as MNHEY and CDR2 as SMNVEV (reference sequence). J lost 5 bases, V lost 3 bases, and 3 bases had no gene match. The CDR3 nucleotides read TGTGCCAGCAGTTTGGGGACAGCTTATGGCTACACCTTC. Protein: CASSLGTAYGYTF.

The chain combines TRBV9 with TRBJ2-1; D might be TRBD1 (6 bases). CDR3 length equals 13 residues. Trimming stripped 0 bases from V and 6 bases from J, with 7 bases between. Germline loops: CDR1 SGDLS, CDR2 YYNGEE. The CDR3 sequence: CASSVEGVNEQFF. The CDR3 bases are TGTGCCAGCAGCGTAGAGGGGGTCAATGAGCAGTTCTTC.

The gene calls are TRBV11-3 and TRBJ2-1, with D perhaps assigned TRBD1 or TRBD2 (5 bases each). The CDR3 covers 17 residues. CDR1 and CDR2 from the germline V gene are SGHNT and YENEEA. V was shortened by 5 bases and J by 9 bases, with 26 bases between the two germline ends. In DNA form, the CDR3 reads TGTGCCAGCAGCCCCGACGCCGGGACGGTCCCCATCGGTGAGCAGTTCTTC. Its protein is CASSPDAGTVPIGEQFF. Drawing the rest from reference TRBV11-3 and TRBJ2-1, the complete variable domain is EAGVVQSPRYKIIEKKQPVAFWCNPISGHNTLYWYLQNLGQGPELLIRYENEEAVDDSQLPKDRFSAERLKGVDSTLKIQPAELGDSAVYLCASSPDAGTVPIGEQFFGPGTRLTVL.

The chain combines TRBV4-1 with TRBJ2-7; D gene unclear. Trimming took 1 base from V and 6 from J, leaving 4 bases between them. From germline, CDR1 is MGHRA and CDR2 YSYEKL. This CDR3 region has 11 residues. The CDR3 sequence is CASSQGSEQYF. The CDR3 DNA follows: TGCGCCAGCAGCCAAGGATCCGAGCAGTACTTC.

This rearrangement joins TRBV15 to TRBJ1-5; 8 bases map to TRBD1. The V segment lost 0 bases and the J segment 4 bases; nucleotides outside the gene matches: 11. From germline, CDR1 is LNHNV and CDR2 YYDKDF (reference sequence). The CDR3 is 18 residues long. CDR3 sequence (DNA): TGTGCCACCAGCAGAGATATCCTCCTGACAGGGGAAAATCAGCCCCAGCATTTT. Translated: CATSRDILLTGENQPQHF.

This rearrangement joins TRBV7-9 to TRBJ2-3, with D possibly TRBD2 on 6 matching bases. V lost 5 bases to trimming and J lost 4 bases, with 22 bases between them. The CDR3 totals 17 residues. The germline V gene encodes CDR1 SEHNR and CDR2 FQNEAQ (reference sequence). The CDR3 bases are TGTGCCAGCAGCCACCCAATCGGGACTTACAAGGCAGATACGCAGTATTTT. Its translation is CASSHPIGTYKADTQYF.

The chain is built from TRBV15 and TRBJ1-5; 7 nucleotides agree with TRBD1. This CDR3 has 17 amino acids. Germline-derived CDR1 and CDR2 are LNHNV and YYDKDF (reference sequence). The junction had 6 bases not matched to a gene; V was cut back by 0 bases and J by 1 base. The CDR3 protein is CATSRDRRQGSNQPQHF. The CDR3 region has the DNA TGTGCCACCAGCAGAGACCGACGACAGGGAAGCAATCAGCCCCAGCATTTT.

CDR3 sequence: CSVDYEQFF. CDR3 coding DNA: TGCAGCGTTGACTATGAGCAGTTCTTC. The V gene is TRBV29-1, the J gene TRBJ2-1, with no clear D. The CDR3 loop spans 9 amino acids. Trimming left V 3 bases short and J 8 bases short, with 2 bases between. Germline V gene lookup returns CDR1 SQVTM and CDR2 ANQGSEA.

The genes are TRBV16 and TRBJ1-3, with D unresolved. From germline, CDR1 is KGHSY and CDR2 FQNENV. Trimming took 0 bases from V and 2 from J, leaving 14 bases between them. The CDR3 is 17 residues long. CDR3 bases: TGTGCCAGCAGCCAATCGCCGGTGGGTACAACTGGAAACACCATATATTTT. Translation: CASSQSPVGTTGNTIYF. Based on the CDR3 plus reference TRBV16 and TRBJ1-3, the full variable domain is GEEVAQTPKHLVRGEGQKAKLYCAPIKGHSYVFWYQQVLKNEFKFLISFQNENVFDETGMPKERFSAKCLPNSPCSLEIQATKLEDSAVYFCASSQSPVGTTGNTIYFGEGSWLTVV.

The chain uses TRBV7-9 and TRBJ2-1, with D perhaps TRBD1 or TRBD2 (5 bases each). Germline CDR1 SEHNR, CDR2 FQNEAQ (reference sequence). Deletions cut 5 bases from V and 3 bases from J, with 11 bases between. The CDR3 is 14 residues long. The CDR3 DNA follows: TGTGCCAGCAGCGCCGGGACCGGCTACAATGAGCAGTTCTTC. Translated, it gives CASSAGTGYNEQFF. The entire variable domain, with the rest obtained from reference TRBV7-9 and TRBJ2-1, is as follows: DTGVSQNPRHKITKRGQNVTFRCDPISEHNRLYWYRQTLGQGPEFLTYFQNEAQLEKSRLLSDRFSAERPKGSFSTLEIQRTEQGDSAMYLCASSAGTGYNEQFFGPGTRLTVL.